Listed below are T cell receptor beta chains from one sample, sequenced in a study of patients and donors after allogeneic stem cell transplantation. TCRdb re-derived calls from the RT-PCR reads in MiXCR, one entry per CDR3 protein. The sample records about 410,000 distinct CDR3 sequences, roughly 17% being singletons. The sequenced material came from blood, either unsorted or a sorted T cell fraction (not recorded which). Every receptor here comes from a human donor who was either an allogeneic HSCT recipient or a stem cell or donor lymphocyte infusion donor (not recorded which). It is not recorded whose cells these are; they may come from a transplant donor. Both conserved end residues are part of each CDR3. The order of the fields is V gene, J gene, clone size, D gene, CDR3 length, CDR3 protein, CDR3 DNA. The D gene is left open where the match is weak. Some rows have no size entry. The others give once, few or many, or a class for an expanded clone.

>TRBV7-3|TRBJ2-1|many|TRBD2|16
CASSPRTSVPYNEQFF
TGTGCCAGCAGCCCCCGGACTAGCGTGCCCTACAATGAGCAGTTCTTC
>TRBV7-7|TRBJ1-1|.|.|13
CASSFQENTEAFF
TGTGCCAGCAGCTTTCAGGAAAACACTGAAGCTTTCTTT
>TRBV20-1|TRBJ2-5|.|.|15
CSAPQAERLQETQYF
TGCAGTGCTCCCCAGGCGGAGAGACTCCAAGAGACCCAGTACTTC
>TRBV9|TRBJ2-7|.|TRBD1|14
CASSVVDRGNEQYF
TGTGCCAGCAGCGTAGTGGACAGGGGTAACGAGCAGTACTTC
>TRBV20-1|TRBJ1-6|many|TRBD1|14
CSAWDSFYNSPLHF
TGCAGTGCCTGGGACAGCTTTTATAATTCACCCCTCCACTTT
>TRBV4-3|TRBJ1-5|many|.|13
CASSQERNQPQHF
TGCGCCAGCAGCCAAGAAAGAAATCAGCCCCAGCATTTT
>TRBV4-1|TRBJ1-5|.|TRBD1|15
CASNQRTGGYQLQHF
TGCGCCAGCAACCAACGGACAGGGGGTTATCAGCTCCAGCATTTT
>TRBV18|TRBJ2-5|few|.|14
CASSPMREYETQYF
TGTGCCAGCTCACCAATGCGGGAATACGAGACCCAGTACTTC
>TRBV5-1|TRBJ1-1|.|TRBD1|15
CASSTGTEMNTEAFF
TGCGCCAGCAGCACGGGGACAGAAATGAACACTGAAGCTTTCTTT
>TRBV3-1|TRBJ2-3|few|.|13
CASSPGLRDTQYF
TGTGCCAGCAGCCCGGGTCTCAGAGATACGCAGTATTTT
>TRBV12-3/TRBV12-4|TRBJ2-1|many|.|15
CASSAEFSSYNEQFF
TGTGCCAGCAGTGCAGAATTCAGCTCCTACAATGAGCAGTTCTTC
>TRBV5-6|TRBJ1-5|.|.|17
CACSLHLRVNSNQPQHF
TGTGCCTGCAGCTTGCATCTCAGAGTTAATAGCAATCAGCCCCAGCATTTT
>TRBV19|TRBJ2-1|few|.|12
CASSMPYNEQFF
TGTGCCAGTAGTATGCCTTACAATGAGCAGTTCTTC
>TRBV12-3/TRBV12-4|TRBJ1-4|few|TRBD1|15
CASSGRTGKNEKLFF
TGTGCCAGCAGTGGAAGGACAGGAAAGAATGAAAAACTGTTTTTT
>TRBV7-9|TRBJ1-1|few|.|17
CASSLAPKWSWNTEAFF
TGTGCCAGCAGCTTAGCGCCGAAATGGTCGTGGAACACTGAAGCTTTCTTT
>TRBV5-1|TRBJ2-1|many|.|15
CASSLAGRRDNEQFF
TGCGCCAGCAGCTTGGCAGGGAGGAGGGACAATGAGCAGTTCTTC
>TRBV4-1|TRBJ2-5|many|TRBD2|18
CASSQEFGTSGRKETQYF
TGCGCCAGCAGCCAAGAATTCGGGACTAGCGGGAGGAAAGAGACCCAGTACTTC
>TRBV7-2|TRBJ1-1|.|TRBD1|15
CASSFTGTGATEAFF
TGTGCCAGCAGCTTTACCGGGACAGGGGCCACTGAAGCTTTCTTT
>TRBV12-3/TRBV12-4|TRBJ2-7|.|.|14
CASSSLLPPTEQYF
TGTGCCAGCAGTTCGTTACTACCTCCTACGGAGCAGTACTTC
>TRBV20-1|TRBJ2-1|.|.|14
CSAPGLYSYNEQFF
TGCAGTGCTCCGGGACTGTATTCCTACAATGAGCAGTTCTTC
>TRBV12-3/TRBV12-4|TRBJ1-1|.|.|13
CASSRITNTEAFF
TGTGCCAGCAGTCGAATTACGAACACTGAAGCTTTCTTT
>TRBV2|TRBJ1-1|many|TRBD1|13
CASSGQGGTEAFF
TGTGCCAGCAGCGGACAGGGGGGCACTGAAGCTTTCTTT
>TRBV2|TRBJ2-2|.|.|14
CASKSRINTGELFF
TGTGCCAGCAAGTCACGGATTAACACCGGGGAGCTGTTTTTT
>TRBV7-8|TRBJ2-3|many|.|14
CASTSTSRTDTQYF
TGTGCCAGCACTAGCACTTCTCGCACAGATACGCAGTATTTT
>TRBV18|TRBJ2-5|.|.|13
CASSPNLRETQYF
TGTGCCAGCTCACCGAACCTCAGAGAGACCCAGTACTTC
>TRBV6-6|TRBJ2-1|.|.|12
CASSPVFGEQFF
TGTGCCAGCTCCCCGGTGTTTGGTGAGCAGTTCTTC
>TRBV12-3/TRBV12-4|TRBJ2-2|.|TRBD1|19
CASTPLITRDRGFPTGLFF
TGTGCCAGCACCCCCTTAATAACCCGGGACAGGGGCTTTCCCACCGGGCTGTTTTTT
>TRBV6-1|TRBJ1-1|few|.|15
CASSLQDNPNTEAFF
TGTGCCAGCAGTCTCCAGGACAACCCGAACACTGAAGCTTTCTTT
>TRBV4-1|TRBJ1-2|.|.|17
CASSHTPDWDGNYGYTF
TGCGCCAGCAGCCACACACCTGATTGGGACGGGAACTATGGCTACACCTTC
>TRBV3-1|TRBJ1-6|.|.|14
CASSQGGLRAPLHF
TGTGCCAGCAGCCAAGGGGGACTCCGAGCACCCCTCCACTTT
>TRBV3-1|TRBJ2-6|few|TRBD1|16
CASSVDGTAGANVLTF
TGTGCCAGCAGCGTCGATGGGACAGCTGGGGCCAACGTCCTGACTTTC
>TRBV11-2|TRBJ1-5|.|.|14
CASSLRQDRQPQHF
TGTGCCAGCAGCTTACGACAGGACCGTCAGCCCCAGCATTTT
>TRBV12-3/TRBV12-4|TRBJ2-2|few|.|15
CASSPTLSSTGELFF
TGTGCCAGCAGCCCCACCTTAAGTTCCACCGGGGAGCTGTTTTTT
>TRBV6-1|TRBJ1-2|few|.|17
CASRVRTGAVTNYGYTF
TGTGCCAGCAGGGTACGGACTGGGGCAGTGACTAACTATGGCTACACCTTC
>TRBV4-1|TRBJ2-3|.|.|12
CASSQGRDTQYF
TGCGCCAGCAGCCAAGGTCGAGATACGCAGTATTTT
>TRBV28|TRBJ1-6|.|TRBD1|16
CASRPRLGQGNSPLHF
TGTGCCAGCAGACCGCGGTTGGGACAGGGCAATTCACCCCTCCACTTT
>TRBV12-3/TRBV12-4|TRBJ1-3|.|.|15
CASSRGRNSGNTIYF
TGTGCCAGCAGTCGAGGCCGGAACTCTGGAAACACCATATATTTT
>TRBV7-2|TRBJ1-1|.|.|14
CASKISRGNTEAFF
TGTGCCAGCAAGATAAGCAGGGGCAACACTGAAGCTTTCTTT
>TRBV6-5|TRBJ1-1|many|.|14
CASSYRGKNTEAFF
TGTGCCAGCAGTTACCGGGGCAAGAACACTGAAGCTTTCTTT
>TRBV4-1|TRBJ2-3|.|.|15
CASSQQTRDTDTQYF
TGCGCCAGCAGCCAACAGACCAGAGACACAGATACGCAGTATTTT
>TRBV4-1|TRBJ2-4|.|.|15
CASSQLELAKNIQYF
TGCGCCAGCAGCCAACTGGAACTAGCCAAAAACATTCAGTACTTC
>TRBV4-1|TRBJ2-7|few|TRBD2|18
CASSQEVVAGAQVSEQYF
TGCGCCAGCAGCCAAGAGGTAGTAGCGGGAGCTCAAGTGTCCGAGCAGTACTTC
>TRBV25-1|TRBJ2-2|.|.|12
CASRLGGGELFF
TGTGCCAGCAGGTTGGGAGGCGGGGAGCTGTTTTTT
>TRBV4-1|TRBJ2-5|few|TRBD2|14
CASSQPGGVETQYF
TGCGCCAGCAGTCAGCCCGGGGGGGTAGAGACCCAGTACTTC